This T cell receptor (beta chain) came from a study of CD8 T cells in Susac syndrome. Germline-derived CDR1 and CDR2 are SQVTM and ANQGSEA. CDR3 length equals 11 residues. V was pared by 4 bases and J by 7 bases, with 10 bases between. Random hexamers served to reverse transcribe about 0.5 to 1 ug RNA. TCRdb reanalysed the immunoSEQ multiplex PCR reads using MiXCR and keeps one entry per CDR3 protein. The sample shows roughly 150,000 distinct CDR3 sequences, about 94% of them seen only once. Negative isolation was used for CD8+ and CD4+ T cells and FACS enrichment for TEMRA cells. The receptor's source is a human donor with multiple sclerosis. Specimen: CD8+ T cells from PBMCs. The chain uses TRBV29-1 and TRBJ2-5; D is ambiguous. The CDR3 coding sequence is TGCAGCGTTGCCCCGGACGGGACCCAGTACTTC. Its protein product is CSVAPDGTQYF. Filled out from reference TRBV29-1 and TRBJ2-5, the complete variable domain reads SAVISQKPSRDICQRGTSLTIQCQVDSQVTMMFWYRQQPGQSLTLIATANQGSEATYESGFVIDKFPISRPNLTFSTLTVSNMSPEDSSIYLCSVAPDGTQYFGPGTRLLVL.